These T cell receptor beta chains were read from a single sample in a study of neurological immune-mediated disorders. TCRdb ran MiXCR on the 5' RACE reads and lists one entry per CDR3 protein. The table shows more than 45,000 distinct CDR3 sequences, with roughly 3.5% occurring only once. The sequenced sample was PBMCs. The receptor set was obtained from a woman aged 30 to 39 with multiple sclerosis. Both conserved end residues are part of each CDR3. The D gene is left open where the match is weak. Expanded clones get a size class; other rows say once, few or many, or leave the size out.

CASGRDRGVRSPLNF,TGTGCCAGCGGCCGGGACAGGGGTGTTCGTTCACCCCTCAACTTT,TRBD1,TRBJ1-6,many,TRBV7-2
CASSLVPYNEQFF,TGTGCCAGCTCCTTAGTGCCCTACAATGAGCAGTTCTTC,-,TRBJ2-1,many,TRBV18
CSAPDRSSGNTIYF,TGCAGTGCCCCCGACAGGAGCTCTGGAAACACCATATATTTT,-,TRBJ1-3,many,TRBV20-1
CASSLVGLAAYNEQFF,TGTGCCAGCAGCTTAGTCGGACTAGCGGCCTACAATGAGCAGTTCTTC,TRBD2,TRBJ2-1,many,TRBV7-8
CASSFTSGVTDTQYF,TGCGCCAGCAGCTTTACTAGCGGGGTCACAGATACGCAGTATTTT,TRBD2,TRBJ2-3,many,TRBV5-1
CASSFRGAKKIQYF,TGTGCCAGCAGTTTTCGGGGGGCCAAAAAAATTCAGTACTTC,-,TRBJ2-4,-,TRBV28
CASSPMQGGSNQPQNF,TGTGCCAGCAGCCCTATGCAGGGTGGGAGCAATCAGCCCCAGAATTTT,-,TRBJ1-5,-,TRBV5-5
CASSSTPTGTPLHF,TGCGCCAGCAGCTCGACCCCGACCGGAACACCCCTCCACTTT,-,TRBJ1-6,many,TRBV5-1
CSARTGLASPGNEQFF,TGCAGTGCTAGAACGGGACTAGCGTCGCCCGGCAATGAGCAGTTCTTC,TRBD2,TRBJ2-1,many,TRBV20-1
CASSLLAGGGLCGELFF,TGTGCCAGCAGCTTACTAGCGGGAGGGGGTCTTTGTGGGGAGCTGTTTTTT,TRBD2,TRBJ2-2,-,TRBV7-2
CASSLEVLYSNQPQHF,TGCGCCAGCAGCTTGGAAGTCCTATATAGCAATCAGCCCCAGCATTTT,-,TRBJ1-5,many,TRBV5-1
CASSAGDSNQPQNF,TGTGCCAGCAGCGCAGGGGATTCCAATCAGCCCCAGAATTTT,-,TRBJ1-5,many,TRBV9
CSARLTGWNSPLHF,TGCAGTGCTAGGTTGACAGGGTGGAATTCACCCCTCCACTTT,TRBD1,TRBJ1-6,many,TRBV20-1
CASMGTSGRSYEQYF,TGCGCCAGCATGGGGACTAGCGGGAGGTCCTACGAGCAGTACTTC,TRBD2,TRBJ2-7,many,TRBV5-1
CSAPKQGHEQYF,TGCAGTGCCCCCAAACAGGGGCACGAGCAGTACTTC,TRBD1,TRBJ2-7,many,TRBV20-1
CASSLLGADTQYF,TGTGCCAGCAGCTTATTAGGGGCAGATACGCAGTATTTT,-,TRBJ2-3,medium-sized,TRBV7-2
CASSLKSGKNIQYF,TGTGCCAGCAGCCTTAAGAGCGGGAAAAACATTCAGTACTTC,-,TRBJ2-4,many,TRBV3-1
CASSYTGGLGDTQYF,TGTGCCAGCAGTTATACGGGGGGGCTGGGAGATACGCAGTATTTT,TRBD2,TRBJ2-3,many,TRBV6-5
CASSLTGDYEQYF,TGTGCCAGCAGCTTGACAGGGGACTACGAGCAGTACTTC,TRBD1,TRBJ2-7,many,TRBV7-6
CSASTGETDTQYF,TGCAGCGCATCGACAGGGGAAACAGATACGCAGTATTTT,TRBD1,TRBJ2-3,many,TRBV29-1
CASSPPRGTDTQYF,TGTGCCAGCTCACCACCGCGCGGCACAGATACGCAGTATTTT,-,TRBJ2-3,many,TRBV18
CASSLRRQMNTEAFF,TGTGCCAGCAGTTTAAGGCGGCAGATGAACACTGAAGCTTTCTTT,-,TRBJ1-1,many,TRBV12-3/TRBV12-4
CASSYKILGTSDTQYF,TGTGCCAGCAGCTATAAAATTCTGGGGACATCAGATACGCAGTATTTT,-,TRBJ2-3,many,TRBV7-9
CASSPRTVNSPLNF,TGTGCCAGCAGCCCTCGGACAGTTAATTCACCCCTCAACTTT,-,TRBJ1-6,many,TRBV3-1
CSAQGWSREIRETQYF,TGCAGTGCGCAGGGGTGGTCGCGGGAGATTCGAGAGACCCAGTACTTC,-,TRBJ2-5,many,TRBV20-1
CASSSRTSNYEQYF,TGCGCCAGCAGCTCGCGGACTAGTAATTACGAGCAGTACTTC,TRBD2,TRBJ2-7,many,TRBV5-1
CASSLLGKVGNEQFF,TGCGCCAGCAGCTTGCTGGGGAAGGTAGGCAATGAGCAGTTCTTC,-,TRBJ2-1,-,TRBV5-1